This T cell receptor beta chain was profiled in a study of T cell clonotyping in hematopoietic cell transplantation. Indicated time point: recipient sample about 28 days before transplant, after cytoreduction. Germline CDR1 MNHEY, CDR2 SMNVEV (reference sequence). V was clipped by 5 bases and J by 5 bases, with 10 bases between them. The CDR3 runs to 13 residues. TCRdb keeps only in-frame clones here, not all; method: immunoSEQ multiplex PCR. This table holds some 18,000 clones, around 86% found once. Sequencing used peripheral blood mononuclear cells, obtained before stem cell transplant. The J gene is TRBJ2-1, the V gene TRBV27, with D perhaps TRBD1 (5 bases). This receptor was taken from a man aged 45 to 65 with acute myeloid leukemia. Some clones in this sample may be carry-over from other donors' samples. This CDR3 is CASSPTVHNEQFF. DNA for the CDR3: TGTGCCAGCAGTCCGACAGTTCACAATGAGCAGTTCTTC.